A selection of T cell receptor beta chains follows, all from one sample in a study of PD-L1 blockade in urothelial cancer. The method was immunoSEQ multiplex PCR; TCRdb's version includes in-frame clones alone and lacks a portion of them. The sample records 48,000 or so clones, about 82% being singletons. The sequencing here drew on PBMCs, taken around atezolizumab (anti-PD-L1) treatment. These receptor sequences come from a man aged 70 or older with urothelial cancer. The CDR3 runs from the conserved cysteine through the conserved F or W. Fields, in order: clone size, J gene, D gene, V gene, CDR3 DNA, CDR3 protein. A D gene is named only where the DNA matches it firmly. Rows give clone size only sometimes, using once, few, many, or a class for an expanded clone.

. | TRBJ2-7 | TRBD2 | TRBV7-9 | TGTGCCAGCAGCTTAGGGGGCGGCGGGAGTCCCTACGAGCAGTACTTC | CASSLGGGGSPYEQYF
. | TRBJ2-7 | . | TRBV11-2 | TGTGCCAGCAGCTTAGTGGGTGTAGGGGTTAGCTCCTACGAGCAGTACTTC | CASSLVGVGVSSYEQYF
. | TRBJ1-2 | . | TRBV28 | TGTGCCTCTCAGGACGGGGGGGACTATGGCTACACCTTC | CASQDGGDYGYTF
. | TRBJ1-1 | . | TRBV13 | TGTGCCAGCAGCTTAGTCCAGGGGCGCACTGAAGCTTTCTTT | CASSLVQGRTEAFF
. | TRBJ2-3 | TRBD2 | TRBV28 | TGTGCCAGCAGCCTACTAGCGGGAGGGACAGATACGCAGTATTTT | CASSLLAGGTDTQYF
few | TRBJ2-7 | TRBD1 | TRBV5-1 | TGCGCCAGCAGCTACACAGGGGTGAACGAGCAGTACTTC | CASSYTGVNEQYF
. | TRBJ1-1 | . | TRBV6-5 | TGTGCCAGCAGTTACGGTGGCAAGAAAAACACTGAAGCTTTCTTT | CASSYGGKKNTEAFF
. | TRBJ1-1 | TRBD1 | TRBV30 | TGTGCCTGGAACAAACAGGGGACAGCTGAAGCTTTCTTT | CAWNKQGTAEAFF
. | TRBJ2-7 | TRBD1 | TRBV19 | TGTGCCAGTAGTATAGGGACAGGGGGCGAGCAGTACTTC | CASSIGTGGEQYF
. | TRBJ1-1 | . | TRBV30 | TGTGCCTGGAGTAGGCAGGGTTTTAACACTGAAGCTTTCTTT | CAWSRQGFNTEAFF
. | TRBJ1-5 | . | TRBV19 | TGTGCCAGTAGTATTTCGGGGTCGGATCAGCCCCAGCATTTT | CASSISGSDQPQHF
few | TRBJ2-4 | . | TRBV4-1 | TGCGCCAGCAGCCAAGATCTCGGGTATGTTCAGTACTTC | CASSQDLGYVQYF
. | TRBJ2-1 | . | TRBV10-3 | TGTGCCATCAGGGAAGGAGGAAGATACAATGAGCAGTTCTTC | CAIREGGRYNEQFF
. | TRBJ2-7 | TRBD1 | TRBV5-5 | TGTGCCAGCAGCTTGGAAGGACAGGGTTTCTACGAGCAGTACTTC | CASSLEGQGFYEQYF
. | TRBJ2-5 | TRBD2 | TRBV18 | TGTGCCAGCTCAAAACTAGCGGGACAAGAGACCCAGTACTTC | CASSKLAGQETQYF